The 30 T cell receptor beta chains below all came from one sample that was sequenced in a study of T cells in Graves' hyperthyroidism and ophthalmopathy. RNA transcripts yielded amplified TCR beta CDR3 regions. The HTBI primer set was used in a first-round RT-PCR of the TCR CDR3. TCRdb analysed the multiplex PCR reads with MiXCR anew, one entry per CDR3 protein. The data show approximately 700,000 distinct CDR3 sequences, 45% seen once. Input material: peripheral blood or thyroid tissue (not recorded which). The receptors stem from an adult man with Graves' disease, either hyperthyroidism or ophthalmopathy (not recorded which).

In this sample, this clonotype turned up many times. The chain joins TRBV29-1 to TRBJ2-5; D remains ambiguous. The V gene's germline CDR1 is SQVTM and CDR2 ANQGSEA. The CDR3 sequence is 12 residues long. V shed 5 bases and J shed 2 bases, with 9 bases lying between them. The CDR3 protein is CSVLGLQETQYF. The CDR3 region has the DNA TGCAGCGTTTTGGGGTTGCAAGAGACCCAGTACTTC.

This rearrangement joins TRBV19 to TRBJ1-1, with a possible D match to TRBD1 (5 bases). Trimming stripped 7 bases from V and 5 bases from J, with 14 bases between. This CDR3 comprises 13 residues. The germline gives CDR1 LNHDA, CDR2 SQIVND (reference sequence). CDR3 sequence: CASNTGRKTEAFF. The CDR3 region has the DNA TGTGCCAGTAATACGGGGCGGAAAACTGAAGCTTTCTTT.

This sequence joins TRBV2 and TRBJ1-6, with 10 bases aligning to TRBD1. This CDR3 has 14 amino acids. Germline V gene sequence: CDR1 SNHLY, CDR2 FYNNEI. The junction had 4 bases not matched to a gene; V was cut back by 8 bases and J by 6 bases. CDR3 coding DNA: TGTGCCAGCGGGCGGACAGGGGGTAATTCACCCCTCCACTTT. Translation: CASGRTGGNSPLHF.

The chain uses TRBV29-1 and TRBJ1-2, with 7 bases lining up with TRBD1. V dropped 5 bases and J dropped 9; count of bases not matched to a gene: 6. CDR1 is SQVTM, CDR2 ANQGSEA, per germline. The length of the CDR3 is 11 residues. Here the CDR3 reads CSVPDRWSYTF. The CDR3 DNA is TGCAGCGTTCCGGACAGGTGGAGCTACACCTTC. Supplemented by reference TRBV29-1 and TRBJ1-2, the full variable domain reads SAVISQKPSRDICQRGTSLTIQCQVDSQVTMMFWYRQQPGQSLTLIATANQGSEATYESGFVIDKFPISRPNLTFSTLTVSNMSPEDSSIYLCSVPDRWSYTFGSGTRLTVV.

This clonotype was detected a few times. The V and J genes are TRBV5-6 and TRBJ2-5, with D uncertain. The germline gives CDR1 SGHDT, CDR2 YYEEEE. V dropped 0 bases and J dropped 0 bases, with 15 bases sitting between them. There are 17 residues in the CDR3. CDR3 in amino acids: CASSLEEATEYQETQYF. The CDR3 region has the DNA TGTGCCAGCAGCTTGGAAGAGGCCACCGAGTACCAAGAGACCCAGTACTTC.

Notes on this clonotype: Since a much larger clone is just one base distant, this may be a read error. The chain has TRBV7-9 and TRBJ1-5; D possibly corresponds to TRBD1 (5 bases). This CDR3 comprises 16 residues. V lost 5 bases, J lost 8 bases, and 22 bases lay in between. Germline V gene data show CDR1 as SEHNR and CDR2 as FQNEAQ (reference sequence). CDR3 loop: CASSPGEGMASEPQHF. CDR3 in DNA: TGTGCCAGCAGCCCTGGTGAGGGGATGGCATCGGAGCCCCAGCATTTT.

A few counts support this clonotype. V and J are TRBV7-9 and TRBJ1-4; TRBD1 might be the D (5 bases). Germline-derived CDR1 and CDR2 are SEHNR and FQNEAQ (reference sequence). CDR3 length: 15 residues. Trimming took 1 base from V and 7 from J, leaving 13 bases between them. CDR3 bases: TGTGCCAGCAGCTTAGTCCGGGCGGGGGTTGAAAAACTGTTTTTT. Protein: CASSLVRAGVEKLFF.

This clonotype has a count of ten or more. The V and J genes are TRBV20-1 and TRBJ1-2; 8 bases match TRBD1. The V gene's germline CDR1 is DFQATT and CDR2 SNEGSKA (reference sequence). CDR3 length: 13 amino acids. V was pared by 0 bases and J by 7 bases, with 4 bases of the junction left unmatched. The CDR3: CSAREGQGTGYTF. CDR3 DNA: TGCAGTGCTAGAGAAGGACAGGGAACTGGCTACACCTTC.

This clonotype showed up just once. The chain combines TRBV24-1 with TRBJ1-5, with D tentatively TRBD1 (6 bases). The CDR3 length is 10 residues. CDR1 and CDR2 from the germline V gene are KGHDR and SFDVKD. V was trimmed by 5 bases and J by 11 bases, leaving 6 bases between them. The CDR3 region has the DNA TGTGCCACCAGTGCAGGGGCCCAGCATTTT. Protein: CATSAGAQHF.

As DNA, the CDR3 is TGTGCCAGCAGTTACTCGGGCAGAAACTATGGCTACACCTTC. Translation: CASSYSGRNYGYTF. This rearrangement joins TRBV6-6 to TRBJ1-2; D call uncertain. V dropped 0 bases and J dropped 2 bases, with 7 bases sitting between them. This CDR3 is 14 amino acids long. Germline V lookup: CDR1 MNHNY, CDR2 SVGAGI (reference sequence).

This clonotype was observed at least ten times. J is TRBJ1-5 and V is TRBV19; D perhaps matches TRBD1 (5 bases). The germline V gene encodes CDR1 LNHDA and CDR2 SQIVND (reference sequence). The CDR3 spans 13 residues. Trimming stripped 6 bases from V and 7 bases from J, with 13 bases between. In DNA, the CDR3 is TGTGCCAGTAGACCAGGGTTGAGGCAGCCCCAGCATTTT. Translation: CASRPGLRQPQHF.

This clonotype has a count of ten or more. The rearrangement uses TRBV29-1 and TRBJ1-1; TRBD1 matches 8 bases. Looked up from germline, CDR1 is SQVTM and CDR2 is ANQGSEA. J was trimmed by 5 bases and V by 4 bases; bases with no gene match: 6. The CDR3 is made up of 13 amino acids. The CDR3 region has the DNA TGCAGCGTTGGGGACAGGAGGGGTACTGAAGCTTTCTTT. Amino acid sequence: CSVGDRRGTEAFF.

Notes on this clonotype: This may be a read error: a much more frequent sequence differs by one nucleotide. The V and J genes are TRBV7-9 and TRBJ2-7, with 7 bases identical to TRBD1. The trim removed 8 bases at V and 2 bases at J, leaving 12 bases unmatched. From germline, CDR1 is SEHNR and CDR2 FQNEAQ (reference sequence). The CDR3 totals 15 residues. DNA of the CDR3: TGTGCCAGCTGCCGAGGGGGCAGGGGGACCTACGAGCAGTACTTC. Its translation is CASCRGGRGTYEQYF.

The table lists this clonotype with a count of one. A much larger clone is a single base away; this may be a read error. The chain couples TRBV7-9 to TRBJ1-2; D perhaps matches TRBD1 (5 bases). CDR1 is SEHNR, CDR2 FQNEAQ, per germline (reference sequence). CDR3 length equals 16 residues. CDR3 sequence (DNA): TGTGTCAGCAGCCAAGCCCCAGGGAGGGATTCCTATGGCTACACCTTC. Its protein is CVSSQAPGRDSYGYTF.

This clonotype was picked up many times. The rearrangement links TRBV6-5 to TRBJ1-5, with D maybe TRBD1 (6 bases). There are 16 residues in the CDR3. CDR1 is MNHEY and CDR2 is SVGAGI in the germline V gene. The V gene lost 5 bases and the J gene lost 4 bases, with 18 bases spanning the gap. Written as DNA, the CDR3 is TGTGCCAGCAGTGAAGGATCGCAGGGGAGAAATCAGCCCCAGCATTTT. It encodes CASSEGSQGRNQPQHF.

The chain links TRBV7-2 to TRBJ1-5; D is undetermined. Deletions cut 1 base from V and 3 bases from J, with 13 bases between. CDR1 and CDR2 (germline): SGHTA, FQGNSA. CDR3 size: 16 residues. Here the CDR3 DNA reads TGTGCCAGCAGCTTAGGGGCCGGAGGGTACAATCAGCCCCAGCATTTT. Translation: CASSLGAGGYNQPQHF.

In this sample, this clonotype turned up a few times. V is TRBV5-1 and J is TRBJ1-2; unclear D gene. Trimming stripped 0 bases from V and 9 bases from J, with 6 bases between. The CDR3 runs 11 residues. The germline gives CDR1 SGHRS, CDR2 YFSETQ. Here the CDR3 reads CASSLGDSYTF. CDR3 sequence (DNA): TGCGCCAGCAGCTTGGGGGATAGCTACACCTTC.

This clonotype was recorded at least ten times. The rearrangement uses TRBV15 and TRBJ1-1, with D hard to call. Trimming shortened V by 0 bases and J by 1 base, and 6 bases separated the two germline ends. The CDR3 is 14 residues long. Germline loops: CDR1 LNHNV, CDR2 YYDKDF (reference sequence). CDR3 bases: TGTGCCACCAGCAGAGATAGTGGGAACACTGAAGCTTTCTTT. Its translation is CATSRDSGNTEAFF.

This clonotype was recorded a few times. V and J are TRBV7-2 and TRBJ1-5; TRBD1 is a possible D gene (5 bases). CDR3 size: 15 residues. Germline loops: CDR1 SGHTA, CDR2 FQGNSA. The ends were cut back, 1 base at V and 4 bases at J, with 11 bases in the middle. The CDR3 sequence: CASSLEGLKNQPQHF. In nucleotides, the CDR3 is TGTGCCAGCAGCTTAGAGGGACTGAAGAATCAGCCCCAGCATTTT.

The chain links TRBV20-1 to TRBJ1-2; tentatively, D is TRBD1 (5 bases). Trimming cost V 0 bases and J 6 bases, with 14 bases left between them. The V gene's germline CDR1 is DFQATT and CDR2 SNEGSKA (reference sequence). The CDR3 runs to 14 residues. CDR3 region: CSARDRGGVHGYTF. CDR3 bases: TGCAGTGCTAGAGATCGGGGAGGGGTCCATGGCTACACCTTC.

J is TRBJ1-6 and V is TRBV2, with D maybe TRBD1 (5 bases). CDR3 length equals 19 residues. The ends were cut back, 6 bases at V and 6 bases at J, with 27 bases in the middle. CDR1 and CDR2 from the germline V gene are SNHLY and FYNNEI. CDR3 bases: TGTGCCAGCAGGGGGGGTCGAGAGTTACGACCCTACACTAATTCACCCCTCCACTTT. This encodes CASRGGRELRPYTNSPLHF.

A few counts support this clonotype. The rearrangement links TRBV7-9 to TRBJ1-2, with 8 bases that match TRBD1. The CDR3 runs 15 residues. The germline CDR1 and CDR2 sequences are SEHNR and FQNEAQ (reference sequence). After removal of 5 bases from V and 4 bases from J, the junction contained 9 bases not matched to a gene. The CDR3 nucleotides read TGTGCCAGCAGCATTTCTGACAGGGGTGGCTATGGCTACACCTTC. Its protein is CASSISDRGGYGYTF. The whole variable domain, filled in from reference TRBV7-9 and TRBJ1-2, reads DTGVSQNPRHKITKRGQNVTFRCDPISEHNRLYWYRQTLGQGPEFLTYFQNEAQLEKSRLLSDRFSAERPKGSFSTLEIQRTEQGDSAMYLCASSISDRGGYGYTFGSGTRLTVV.

This chain connects TRBV7-9 to TRBJ1-5; 8 nucleotides match TRBD1. CDR1 and CDR2 (germline): SEHNR, FQNEAQ (reference sequence). V shed 5 bases, J shed 6 bases, and the junction held 9 bases outside the gene matches. This CDR3 has 15 residues. This CDR3 reads CASSDGQGGIQPQHF. CDR3 nucleotides: TGTGCCAGCAGCGACGGACAGGGCGGCATTCAGCCCCAGCATTTT.

Ten or more counts support this clonotype. The CDR3 sequence: CASSLGHHSYEQYF. DNA of the CDR3: TGTGCCAGCAGTTTGGGACACCACTCCTACGAGCAGTACTTC. The genes are TRBV7-2 and TRBJ2-7, with a tentative D call TRBD1 (6 bases). CDR1 SGHTA and CDR2 FQGNSA come from the germline V gene. There are 14 residues in the CDR3. Trimming stripped 6 bases from V and 0 bases from J, with 12 bases between.

This clonotype has just a few counts. V and J are TRBV7-9 and TRBJ2-7, with 8 positions matching TRBD2. The germline V gene has CDR1 SEHNR and CDR2 FQNEAQ (reference sequence). The CDR3 totals 14 residues. Germline trimming cut 3 bases from V and 5 bases from J; bases unmatched to any gene: 6. The CDR3 sequence: CASSLNGRAHEQYF. For the CDR3, the DNA is TGTGCCAGCAGCTTGAACGGGAGGGCTCACGAGCAGTACTTC.

The V gene is TRBV29-1, the J gene TRBJ2-6, with D maybe TRBD1 (5 bases). The V end lost 6 bases, the J end lost 2 bases, and 8 bases lay between the germline ends. This CDR3 region has 13 residues. Germline loops: CDR1 SQVTM, CDR2 ANQGSEA. The CDR3 DNA is TGCAGCGTATGGACACCTGGGGCCAACGTCCTGACTTTC. Protein sequence: CSVWTPGANVLTF.

The chain links TRBV24-1 to TRBJ1-1, with 7 bases aligning to TRBD1. The CDR3 length is 15 residues. Germline-derived CDR1 and CDR2 are KGHDR and SFDVKD. CDR3 nucleotide sequence: TGTGCTAGAGGGGGGCGCGGGACAGTGAACACTGAAGCTTTCTTT. As protein: CARGGRGTVNTEAFF.

V gene TRBV20-1 combines with J gene TRBJ2-3; TRBD2 agrees at 11 bases. Germline lookup yields CDR1 DFQATT and CDR2 SNEGSKA (reference sequence). This CDR3 has 14 amino acids. The junction had 9 bases not matched to a gene; V was cut back by 8 bases and J by 5 bases. The CDR3 here is CSKTSGIVGDTQYF. CDR3 in DNA: TGCAGTAAGACTAGCGGGATAGTGGGAGATACGCAGTATTTT.

The V call is TRBV29-1, the J call TRBJ1-5, with 8 bases lining up with TRBD1. Germline V gene sequence: CDR1 SQVTM, CDR2 ANQGSEA. This CDR3 has 12 residues. V was pared by 8 bases and J by 7 bases, with 7 bases of the junction left unmatched. DNA for the CDR3: TGCAGCTTGACAGGGGCGGGACAGCCCCAGCATTTT. Translation gives CSLTGAGQPQHF.

This chain joins TRBV28 and TRBJ1-5; 7 bases line up with TRBD1. Germline assignment: CDR1 MDHEN and CDR2 SYDVKM. The CDR3 has 13 amino acids. CDR3 nucleotides: TGTGGGACGGCAGGGGGTGGCAATCAGCCCCAGCATTTT. Residues: CGTAGGGNQPQHF.